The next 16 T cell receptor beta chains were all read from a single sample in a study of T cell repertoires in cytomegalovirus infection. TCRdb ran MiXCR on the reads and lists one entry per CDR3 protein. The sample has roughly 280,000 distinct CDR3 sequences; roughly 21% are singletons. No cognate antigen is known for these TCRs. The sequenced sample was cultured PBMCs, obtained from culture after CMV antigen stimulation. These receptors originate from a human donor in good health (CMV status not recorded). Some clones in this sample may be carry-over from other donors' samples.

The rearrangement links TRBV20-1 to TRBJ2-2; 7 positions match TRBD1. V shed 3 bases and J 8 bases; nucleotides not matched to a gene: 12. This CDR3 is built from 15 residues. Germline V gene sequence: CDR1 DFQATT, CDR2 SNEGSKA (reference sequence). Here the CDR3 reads CSARAGGMAGGELFF. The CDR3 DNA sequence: TGCAGTGCTAGGGCAGGGGGAATGGCGGGTGGGGAGCTGTTTTTT.

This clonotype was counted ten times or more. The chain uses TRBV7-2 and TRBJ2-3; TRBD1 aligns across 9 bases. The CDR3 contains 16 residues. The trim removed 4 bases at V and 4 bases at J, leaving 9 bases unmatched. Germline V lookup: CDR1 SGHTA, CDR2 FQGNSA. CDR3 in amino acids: CASSSQPGQGADTQYF. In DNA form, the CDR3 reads TGTGCCAGCAGCTCCCAACCGGGACAGGGTGCAGATACGCAGTATTTT. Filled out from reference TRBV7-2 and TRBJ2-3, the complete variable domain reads GAGVSQSPSNKVTEKGKDVELRCDPISGHTALYWYRQSLGQGLEFLIYFQGNSAPDKSGLPSDRFSAERTGGSVSTLTIQRTQQEDSAVYLCASSSQPGQGADTQYFGPGTRLTVL.

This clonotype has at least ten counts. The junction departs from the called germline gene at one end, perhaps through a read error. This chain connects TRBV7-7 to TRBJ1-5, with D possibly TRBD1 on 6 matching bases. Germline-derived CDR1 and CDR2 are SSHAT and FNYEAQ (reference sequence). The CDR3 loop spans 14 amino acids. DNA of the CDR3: TGTGCTAGCAGCTTACGAACAGGGTTCGCGGCCCAGCATTTT. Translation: CASSLRTGFAAQHF.

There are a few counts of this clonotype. The CDR3 protein is CAWTSPAETQYF. CDR3 nucleotide sequence: TGTGCCTGGACTAGCCCCGCGGAGACCCAGTACTTC. This rearrangement joins TRBV30 to TRBJ2-5; weak D call: TRBD2 (5 bases). V was clipped by 4 bases and J by 5 bases, with 11 bases between them. CDR1 and CDR2 from the germline V gene are GTSNPN and SVGIG (reference sequence). CDR3 length equals 12 residues. Looking up the rest from reference TRBV30 and TRBJ2-5 gives the full variable domain: SQTIHQWPATLVQPVGSPLSLECTVEGTSNPNLYWYRQAAGRGLQLLFYSVGIGQISSEVPQNLSASRPQDRQFILSSKKLLLSDSGFYLCAWTSPAETQYFGPGTRLLVL.

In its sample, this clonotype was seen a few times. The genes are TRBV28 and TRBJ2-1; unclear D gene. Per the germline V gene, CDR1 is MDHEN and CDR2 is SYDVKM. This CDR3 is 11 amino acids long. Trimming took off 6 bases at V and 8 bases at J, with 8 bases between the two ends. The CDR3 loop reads CASRSKDEQFF. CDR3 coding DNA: TGTGCCAGCAGGTCTAAGGATGAGCAGTTCTTC.

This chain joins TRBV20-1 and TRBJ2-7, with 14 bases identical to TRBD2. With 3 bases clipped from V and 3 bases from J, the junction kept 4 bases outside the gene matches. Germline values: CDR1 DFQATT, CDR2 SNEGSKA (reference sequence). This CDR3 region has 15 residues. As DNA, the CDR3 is TGCAGTGCTAGTCTAGGACTAGCGGGAGGCTACGAGCAGTACTTC. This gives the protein CSASLGLAGGYEQYF.

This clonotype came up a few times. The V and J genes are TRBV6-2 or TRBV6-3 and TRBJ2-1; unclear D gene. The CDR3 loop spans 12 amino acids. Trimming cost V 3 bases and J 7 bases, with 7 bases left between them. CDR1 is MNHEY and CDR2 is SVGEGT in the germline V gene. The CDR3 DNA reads TGTGCCAGCAGTTATCCAGAAAATGAGCAGTTCTTC. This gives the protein CASSYPENEQFF.

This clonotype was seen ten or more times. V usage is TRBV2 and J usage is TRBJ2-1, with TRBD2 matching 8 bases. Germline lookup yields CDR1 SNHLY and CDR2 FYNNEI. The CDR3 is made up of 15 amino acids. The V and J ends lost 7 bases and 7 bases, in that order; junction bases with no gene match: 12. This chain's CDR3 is CASTPSGLPLNEQFF. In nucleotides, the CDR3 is TGTGCCAGCACCCCTAGCGGGTTACCTCTAAATGAGCAGTTCTTC.

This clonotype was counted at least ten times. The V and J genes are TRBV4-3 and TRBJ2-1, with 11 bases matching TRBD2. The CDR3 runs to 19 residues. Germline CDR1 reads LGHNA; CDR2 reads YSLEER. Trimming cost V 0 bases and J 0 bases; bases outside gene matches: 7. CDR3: CASSQETSGNSVSYNEQFF. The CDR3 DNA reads TGCGCCAGCAGCCAAGAGACTAGCGGGAATAGTGTCTCCTACAATGAGCAGTTCTTC.

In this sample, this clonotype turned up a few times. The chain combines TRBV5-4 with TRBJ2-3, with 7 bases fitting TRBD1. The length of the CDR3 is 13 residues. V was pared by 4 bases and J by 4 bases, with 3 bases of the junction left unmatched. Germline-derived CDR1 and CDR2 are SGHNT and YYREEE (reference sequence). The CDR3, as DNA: TGTGCCAGCAGCAGTGGACAGGCAGATACGCAGTATTTT. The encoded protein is CASSSGQADTQYF.

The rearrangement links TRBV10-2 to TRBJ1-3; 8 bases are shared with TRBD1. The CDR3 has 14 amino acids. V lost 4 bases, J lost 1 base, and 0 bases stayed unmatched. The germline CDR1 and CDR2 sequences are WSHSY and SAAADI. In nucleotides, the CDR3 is TGCGCCAGCAGTGGGACAGGGTCTGGAAACACCATATATTTT. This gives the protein CASSGTGSGNTIYF.

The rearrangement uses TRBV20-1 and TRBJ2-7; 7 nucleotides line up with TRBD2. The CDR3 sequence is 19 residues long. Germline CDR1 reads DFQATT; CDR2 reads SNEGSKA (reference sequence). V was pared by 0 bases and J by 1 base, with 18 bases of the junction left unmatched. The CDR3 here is CSARDEQAPRTRWSYEQYF. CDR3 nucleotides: TGCAGTGCTAGAGATGAGCAGGCCCCCCGGACTAGGTGGTCCTACGAGCAGTACTTC.

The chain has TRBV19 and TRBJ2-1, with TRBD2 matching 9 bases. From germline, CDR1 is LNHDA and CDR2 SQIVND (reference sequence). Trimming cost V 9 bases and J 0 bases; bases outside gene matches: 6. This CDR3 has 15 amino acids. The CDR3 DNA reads TGTGCCAGCCGACTAGCGGATAGCTCCTACAATGAGCAGTTCTTC. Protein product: CASRLADSSYNEQFF.

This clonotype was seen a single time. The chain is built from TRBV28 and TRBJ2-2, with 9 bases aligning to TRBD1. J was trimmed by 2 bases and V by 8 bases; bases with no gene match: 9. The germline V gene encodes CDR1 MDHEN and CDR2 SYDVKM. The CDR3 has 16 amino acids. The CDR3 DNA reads TGTGCCAGCCGAGATCCGGGACAGGGAAACACCGGGGAGCTGTTTTTT. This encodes CASRDPGQGNTGELFF.

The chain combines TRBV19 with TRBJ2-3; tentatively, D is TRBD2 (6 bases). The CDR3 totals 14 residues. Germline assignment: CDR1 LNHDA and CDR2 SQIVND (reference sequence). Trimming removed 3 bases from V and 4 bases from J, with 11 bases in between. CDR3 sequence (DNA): TGTGCCAGTAGTATCGGGGAGGCGGCAGATACGCAGTATTTT. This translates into CASSIGEAADTQYF.

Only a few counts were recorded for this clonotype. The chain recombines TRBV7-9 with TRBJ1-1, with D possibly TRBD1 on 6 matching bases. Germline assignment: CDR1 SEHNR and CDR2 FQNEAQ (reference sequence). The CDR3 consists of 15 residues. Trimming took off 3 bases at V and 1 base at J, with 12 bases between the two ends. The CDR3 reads CASSFPGHPNTEAFF. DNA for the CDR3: TGTGCCAGCAGCTTCCCGGGACACCCGAACACTGAAGCTTTCTTT.